The present T cell receptor beta chain was sequenced within a study of T cells expressing NK-cell markers. Points from the study as a whole: The dominant NKG2C+ clonotypes represented about 1.0-7.5% of CD8+ T cells in several donors.

To note about this clonotype: The antigen is not known.

The CDR3 spans 13 residues. CDR1 is SNHLY and CDR2 is FYNNEI in the germline V gene. Scientists made TCR beta cDNA using 5'RACE template switching with UMIs. One entry per CDR3 protein, without DNA, is what TCRdb gives after re-calling the 5' RACE reads. The table for this sample gives about 550,000 distinct CDR3 sequences. The V call is TRBV2, the J call TRBJ1-5. This TCR was recovered from a man younger than 30 in good health. Specimen: blood T cells: a sorted CD56 or NKG2C T cell subset, CD4+ or CD8+ T cells, or bulk PBMC T cells (not recorded which). CDR3 sequence reads: CASKTRDNQPQHF.